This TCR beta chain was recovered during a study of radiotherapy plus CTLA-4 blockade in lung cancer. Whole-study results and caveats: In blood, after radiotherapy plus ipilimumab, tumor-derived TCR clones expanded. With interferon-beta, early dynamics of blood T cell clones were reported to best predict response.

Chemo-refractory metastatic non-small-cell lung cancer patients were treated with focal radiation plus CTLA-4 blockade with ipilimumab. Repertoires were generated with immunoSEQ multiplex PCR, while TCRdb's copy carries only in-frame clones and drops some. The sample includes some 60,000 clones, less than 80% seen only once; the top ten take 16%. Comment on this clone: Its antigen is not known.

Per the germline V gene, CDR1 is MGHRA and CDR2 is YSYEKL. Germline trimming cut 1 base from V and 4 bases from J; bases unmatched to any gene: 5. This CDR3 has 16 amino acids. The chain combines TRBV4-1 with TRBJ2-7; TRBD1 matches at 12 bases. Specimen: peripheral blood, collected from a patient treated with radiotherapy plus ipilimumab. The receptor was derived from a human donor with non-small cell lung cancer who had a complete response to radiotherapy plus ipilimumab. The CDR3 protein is CASSQGRGQGAYEQYF. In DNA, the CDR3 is TGCGCCAGCAGCCAAGGTCGGGGACAGGGGGCGTACGAGCAGTACTTC.